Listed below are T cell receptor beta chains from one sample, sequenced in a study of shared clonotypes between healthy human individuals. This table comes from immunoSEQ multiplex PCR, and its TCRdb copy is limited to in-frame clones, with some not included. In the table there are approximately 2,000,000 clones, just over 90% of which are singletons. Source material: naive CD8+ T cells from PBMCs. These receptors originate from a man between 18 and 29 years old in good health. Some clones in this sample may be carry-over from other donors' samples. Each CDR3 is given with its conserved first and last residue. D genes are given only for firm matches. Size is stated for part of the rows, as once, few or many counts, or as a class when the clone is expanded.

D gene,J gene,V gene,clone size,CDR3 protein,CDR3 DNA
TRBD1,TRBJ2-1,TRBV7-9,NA,CASSSQGASYNEQFF,TGTGCCAGCAGCTCACAGGGGGCCAGCTACAATGAGCAGTTCTTC
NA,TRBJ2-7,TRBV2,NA,CASSGRKTYEQYF,TGTGCCAGCAGTGGCCGGAAGACCTACGAGCAGTACTTC
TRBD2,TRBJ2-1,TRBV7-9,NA,CASSASSGEGNEQFF,TGTGCCAGCAGCGCCTCTAGCGGGGAGGGCAATGAGCAGTTCTTC
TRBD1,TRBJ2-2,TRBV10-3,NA,CAIRATGATSGELFF,TGTGCCATCAGGGCGACAGGGGCCACCTCCGGGGAGCTGTTTTTT
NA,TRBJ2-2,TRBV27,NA,CASSPLEQYPTGELFF,TGTGCCAGCAGTCCGCTTGAACAGTACCCCACCGGGGAGCTGTTTTTT
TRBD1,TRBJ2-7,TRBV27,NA,CATGVGTGGNYEQYF,TGTGCCACGGGCGTCGGGACAGGTGGGAACTACGAGCAGTACTTC
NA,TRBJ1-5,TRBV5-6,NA,CASSLGSGDQPQHF,TGTGCCAGCAGCTTGGGGTCGGGGGATCAGCCCCAGCATTTT
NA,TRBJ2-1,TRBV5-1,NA,CASSLVGDEQFF,TGCGCCAGCAGCTTGGTGGGGGATGAGCAGTTCTTC
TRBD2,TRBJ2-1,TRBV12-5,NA,CASGFSLREGILSYNEQFF,TGTGCTAGTGGTTTTAGTTTGCGGGAGGGTATTCTGTCCTACAATGAGCAGTTCTTC
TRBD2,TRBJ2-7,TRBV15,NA,CATSFTSGRKYEQYF,TGTGCCACCAGCTTCACTAGCGGGAGAAAATACGAGCAGTACTTC
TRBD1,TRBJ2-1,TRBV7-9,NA,CASRLGTGSYNEQFF,TGTGCCAGCAGGTTGGGGACAGGGTCCTACAATGAGCAGTTCTTC
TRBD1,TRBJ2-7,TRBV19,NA,CASSIFATGAEQYF,TGTGCCAGTAGTATATTTGCGACAGGGGCCGAGCAGTACTTC
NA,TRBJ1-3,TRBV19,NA,CASRDGRSYSGNTIYF,TGTGCCAGCCGGGACGGAAGATCTTACTCTGGAAACACCATATATTTT
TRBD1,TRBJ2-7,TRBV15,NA,CATSSSRRFTGAYEQYF,TGTGCCACCAGCTCTTCGCGAAGGTTCACAGGGGCCTACGAGCAGTACTTC
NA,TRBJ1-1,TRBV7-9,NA,CASSLIRGGASEAFF,TGTGCCAGCAGCTTAATCAGGGGTGGAGCGTCTGAAGCTTTCTTT
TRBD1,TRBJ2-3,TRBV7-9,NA,CASSFVGRGKDTQYF,TGTGCCAGCAGCTTTGTCGGCAGGGGGAAAGATACGCAGTATTTT
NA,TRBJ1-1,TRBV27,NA,CASRKYGRVVMMNTEAFF,TGTGCCAGCCGAAAATACGGACGGGTAGTCATGATGAACACTGAAGCTTTCTTT
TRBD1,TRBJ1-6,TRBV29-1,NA,CSVGQGEGSPLHF,TGCAGCGTTGGCCAGGGGGAAGGTTCACCCCTCCACTTT
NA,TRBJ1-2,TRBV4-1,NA,CASSQVSLVYGYTF,TGCGCCAGCAGCCAAGTCTCGCTTGTCTATGGCTACACCTTC
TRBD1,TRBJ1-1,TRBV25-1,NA,CASSRLNRGPRNTEAFF,TGTGCCAGCAGTCGCCTCAACAGGGGGCCCCGGAACACTGAAGCTTTCTTT
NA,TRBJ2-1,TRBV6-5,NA,CASTAGNEQFF,TGTGCCAGTACCGCAGGCAATGAGCAGTTCTTC
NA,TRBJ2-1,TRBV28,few,CASSSGGQYNEQFF,TGTGCCAGCAGTTCCGGGGGACAGTACAATGAGCAGTTCTTC
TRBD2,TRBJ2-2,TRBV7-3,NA,CASSLTLGSGKTGELFF,TGTGCCAGCAGCTTAACCTTGGGTAGCGGGAAGACCGGGGAGCTGTTTTTT
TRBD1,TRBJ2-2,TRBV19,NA,CASSAPRDRWRRVTGELFF,TGTGCCAGTAGTGCACCGAGGGACAGGTGGCGGCGGGTCACCGGGGAGCTGTTTTTT
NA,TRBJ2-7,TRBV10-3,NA,CAISEGQSAYEQYF,TGTGCCATCAGTGAGGGACAGTCTGCCTACGAGCAGTACTTC
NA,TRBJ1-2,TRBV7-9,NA,CASTSNRIQDGYTF,TGTGCCAGCACCTCTAACAGGATCCAAGATGGCTACACCTTC
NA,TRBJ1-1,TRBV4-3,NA,CASSQDSGTEAFF,TGCGCCAGCAGCCAAGATTCCGGGACTGAAGCTTTCTTT
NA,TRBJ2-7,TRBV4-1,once,CASSQGPAYSSLSYEQYF,TGCGCCAGCAGCCAAGGTCCAGCCTACAGTTCACTATCCTACGAGCAGTACTTC
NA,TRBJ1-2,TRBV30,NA,CAYRGPLYGYTF,TGTGCCTATAGGGGCCCTCTATATGGCTACACCTTC
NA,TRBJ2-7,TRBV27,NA,CASSLSGTILSSYEQYF,TGTGCCAGCAGTTTATCCGGGACGATCTTGAGCTCCTACGAGCAGTACTTC
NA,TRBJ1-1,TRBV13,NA,CASSSAQDTEAFF,TGTGCCAGCAGCTCCGCACAGGACACTGAAGCTTTCTTT
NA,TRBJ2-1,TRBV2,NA,CASSEDPRDEQFF,TGTGCCAGCAGTGAGGACCCAAGGGATGAGCAGTTCTTC
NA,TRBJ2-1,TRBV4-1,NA,CASSQDSLGQSYNEQFF,TGCGCCAGCAGCCAAGATAGTCTGGGGCAATCCTACAATGAGCAGTTCTTC
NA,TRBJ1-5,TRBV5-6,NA,CASSWAGALEPQHF,TGTGCCAGCAGCTGGGCGGGGGCCCTTGAGCCCCAGCATTTT
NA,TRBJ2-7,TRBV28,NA,CASSYRDWGYDEQYF,TGTGCCAGCAGTTACCGGGACTGGGGCTACGACGAGCAGTACTTC